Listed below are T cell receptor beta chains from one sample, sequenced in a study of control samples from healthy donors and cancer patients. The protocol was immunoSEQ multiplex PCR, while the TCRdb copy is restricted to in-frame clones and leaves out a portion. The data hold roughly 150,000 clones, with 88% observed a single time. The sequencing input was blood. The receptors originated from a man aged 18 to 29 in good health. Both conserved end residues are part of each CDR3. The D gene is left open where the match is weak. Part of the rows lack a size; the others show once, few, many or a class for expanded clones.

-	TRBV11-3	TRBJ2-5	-	CASSSGQKETQYF	TGTGCCAGCAGCTCCGGACAGAAAGAGACCCAGTACTTC
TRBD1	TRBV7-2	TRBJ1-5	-	CASSLRQGSNQPQHF	TGTGCCAGCAGCTTACGACAGGGGAGCAATCAGCCCCAGCATTTT
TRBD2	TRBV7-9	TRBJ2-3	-	CASSSGTSGYTQYF	TGTGCCAGCAGCTCTGGGACTAGTGGTTATACGCAGTATTTT
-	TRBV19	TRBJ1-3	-	CASSDHRASGNTIYF	TGTGCCAGTAGTGACCACCGAGCTTCTGGAAACACCATATATTTT
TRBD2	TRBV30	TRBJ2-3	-	CAWSGGLAGFSTDTQYF	TGTGCCTGGAGTGGAGGACTAGCGGGATTTAGCACAGATACGCAGTATTTT
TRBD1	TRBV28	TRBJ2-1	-	CASRITGTGNHNEQFF	TGTGCCAGCAGAATAACCGGGACAGGGAACCACAATGAGCAGTTCTTC
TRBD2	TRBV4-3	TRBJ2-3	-	CASSHGLAGGPDTQYF	TGCGCCAGCAGCCATGGACTAGCGGGGGGGCCGGATACGCAGTATTTT
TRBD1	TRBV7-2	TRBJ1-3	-	CASSFNRGTSGNTIYF	TGTGCCAGCAGCTTTAACAGGGGGACGTCTGGAAACACCATATATTTT
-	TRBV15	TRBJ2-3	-	CATSREMGSGADTQYF	TGTGCCACCAGCAGAGAAATGGGGTCAGGGGCAGATACGCAGTATTTT
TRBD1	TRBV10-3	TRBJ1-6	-	CAISETDRESAPLHF	TGTGCCATCAGTGAGACCGACAGGGAGAGTGCCCCCCTCCACTTT
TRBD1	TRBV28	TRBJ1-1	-	CASTLTGVFNTEAFF	TGTGCCAGCACTCTTACAGGGGTATTTAACACTGAAGCTTTCTTT
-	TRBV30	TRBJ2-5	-	CAWSRLRRGGETQYF	TGTGCCTGGAGTCGGCTGAGGCGGGGAGGAGAGACCCAGTACTTC
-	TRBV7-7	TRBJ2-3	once	CASSLQLGDTQYF	TGTGCTAGCAGCTTGCAGTTGGGGGATACGCAGTATTTT
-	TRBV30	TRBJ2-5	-	CAWSRRVRETQYF	TGTGCCTGGAGCCGCAGGGTGAGAGAGACCCAGTACTTC
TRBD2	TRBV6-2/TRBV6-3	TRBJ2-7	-	CASSNPQRGGYEQYF	TGTGCCAGCAGTAACCCCCAGCGGGGGGGCTACGAGCAGTACTTC
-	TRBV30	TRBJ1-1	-	CAWSLGDNEAFF	TGTGCCTGGAGTTTAGGGGATAACGAAGCTTTCTTT
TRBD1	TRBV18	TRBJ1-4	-	CASSADRGHGKLFF	TGTGCCAGCTCGGCCGACAGGGGCCACGGAAAACTGTTTTTT
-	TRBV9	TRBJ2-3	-	CASSVGPAPTDTQYF	TGTGCCAGCAGCGTAGGGCCAGCACCCACAGATACGCAGTATTTT
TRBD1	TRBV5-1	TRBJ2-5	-	CASSLTGTVGETQYF	TGCGCCAGCAGCTTGACCGGGACAGTTGGAGAGACCCAGTACTTC
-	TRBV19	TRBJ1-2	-	CASNWDSDPLYGYTF	TGTGCCAGTAATTGGGACTCCGATCCCCTATATGGCTACACCTTC
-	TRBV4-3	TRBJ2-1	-	CASSQDLYYEQFF	TGCGCCAGCAGCCAAGATCTGTATTATGAGCAGTTCTTC
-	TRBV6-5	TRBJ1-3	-	CASSQGPSGNTIYF	TGTGCCAGCAGCCAGGGGCCCTCTGGAAACACCATATATTTT
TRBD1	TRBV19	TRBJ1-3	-	CASSTGQGQTGNTIYF	TGTGCCAGTAGTACCGGACAGGGGCAAACTGGAAACACCATATATTTT
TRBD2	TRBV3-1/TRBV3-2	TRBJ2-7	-	CASSHGRRGAGYEQYF	TGTGCCAGCAGCCACGGACGGCGGGGGGCGGGGTACGAGCAGTACTTC
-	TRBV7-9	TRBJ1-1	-	CASSLAPGENTEAFF	TGTGCCAGCAGCTTAGCCCCGGGGGAGAACACTGAAGCTTTCTTT
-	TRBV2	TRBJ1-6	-	CASTERVTGSSPLHF	TGTGCCAGCACCGAAAGGGTCACAGGGAGTTCACCCCTCCACTTT
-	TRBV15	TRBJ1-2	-	CATSLQSPGSGYTF	TGTGCCACCAGCCTTCAATCCCCAGGGAGTGGCTACACCTTC
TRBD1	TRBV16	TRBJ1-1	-	CASSPTDRQNTEAFF	TGTGCCAGCAGCCCCACGGACAGGCAGAACACTGAAGCTTTCTTT
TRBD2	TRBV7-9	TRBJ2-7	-	CATSLTSGTGGFHSYEQYF	TGTGCCACCAGCCTCACATCCGGGACGGGGGGGTTCCACTCCTACGAGCAGTACTTC
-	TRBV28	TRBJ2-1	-	CASSQGNYNEQFF	TGTGCCAGCAGCCAGGGGAATTACAATGAGCAGTTCTTC
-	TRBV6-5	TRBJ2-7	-	CASSFSISGSYEQYF	TGTGCCAGCAGTTTTTCAATTTCCGGCTCCTACGAGCAGTACTTC
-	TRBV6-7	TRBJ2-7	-	CASSRDRKAYEQYF	TGTGCCAGCAGCCGAGACAGGAAAGCCTACGAGCAGTACTTC
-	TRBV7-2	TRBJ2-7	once	CASSLGARGSHEQYF	TGTGCCAGCAGCTTAGGGGCCCGAGGGTCCCACGAGCAGTACTTC